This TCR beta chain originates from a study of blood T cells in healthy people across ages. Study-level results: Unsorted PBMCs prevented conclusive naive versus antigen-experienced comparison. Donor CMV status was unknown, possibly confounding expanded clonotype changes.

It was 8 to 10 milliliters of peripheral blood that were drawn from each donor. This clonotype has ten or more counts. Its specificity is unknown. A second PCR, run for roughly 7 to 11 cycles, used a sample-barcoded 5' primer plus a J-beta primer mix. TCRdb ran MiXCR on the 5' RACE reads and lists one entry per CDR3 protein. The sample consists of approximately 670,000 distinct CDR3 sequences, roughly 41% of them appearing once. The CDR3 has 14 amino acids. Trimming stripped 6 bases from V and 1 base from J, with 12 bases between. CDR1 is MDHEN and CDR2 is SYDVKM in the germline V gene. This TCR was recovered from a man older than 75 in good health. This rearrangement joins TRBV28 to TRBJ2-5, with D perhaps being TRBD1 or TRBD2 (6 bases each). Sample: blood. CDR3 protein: CASSSPGAQETQYF. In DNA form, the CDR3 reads TGTGCCAGCAGCAGCCCGGGGGCCCAAGAGACCCAGTACTTC.